This note documents a single T cell receptor (beta chain) sequence. The antigen is not known. This sample was included in a study of blood T cells in healthy people across ages. On the study more broadly: With template switching, about one barcoded beta molecule was captured per two T cells.

Germline CDR1 and CDR2: SQVTM and ANQGSEA. This CDR3 has 11 residues. Trimming took off 4 bases at V and 4 bases at J, with 7 bases between the two ends. With a J-beta primer mix and a sample-barcoded 5' primer, a second PCR ran roughly 6 to 11 cycles. MiXCR, run by TCRdb on the 5' RACE reads, gives a single entry per CDR3 protein. The data contain more than 700,000 distinct CDR3 sequences, 53% of them seen just once; the ten biggest clones take up around 41%. General study points: TCR beta diversity per million T cells fell roughly linearly with age.

The material sequenced was blood. The sequence came from a man of 80 years or more in good health. The rearrangement joins TRBV29-1 to TRBJ1-1; D gene ambiguous. DNA for the CDR3: TGCAGCGTTGTAGGGCGCACTGAAGCTTTCTTT. This codes for CSVVGRTEAFF. Drawing the rest from reference TRBV29-1 and TRBJ1-1, the complete variable domain is SAVISQKPSRDICQRGTSLTIQCQVDSQVTMMFWYRQQPGQSLTLIATANQGSEATYESGFVIDKFPISRPNLTFSTLTVSNMSPEDSSIYLCSVVGRTEAFFGQGTRLTVV.